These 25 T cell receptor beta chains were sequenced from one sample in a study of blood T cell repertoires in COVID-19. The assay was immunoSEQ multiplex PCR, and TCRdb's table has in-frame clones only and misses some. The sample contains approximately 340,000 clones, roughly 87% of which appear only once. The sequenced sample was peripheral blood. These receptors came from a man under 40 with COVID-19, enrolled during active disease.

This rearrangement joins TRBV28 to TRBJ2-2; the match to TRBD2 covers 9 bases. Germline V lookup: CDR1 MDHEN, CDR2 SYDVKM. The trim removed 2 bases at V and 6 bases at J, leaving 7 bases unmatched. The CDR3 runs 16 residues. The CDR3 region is CASSLGPLAGPGELFF. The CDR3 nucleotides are TGTGCCAGCAGTTTAGGACCGCTAGCGGGGCCCGGGGAGCTGTTTTTT.

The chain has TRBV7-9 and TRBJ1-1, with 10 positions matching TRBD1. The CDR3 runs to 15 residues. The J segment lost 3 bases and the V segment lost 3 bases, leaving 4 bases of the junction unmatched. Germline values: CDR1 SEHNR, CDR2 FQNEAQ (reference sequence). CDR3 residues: CASSFSGTGDTEAFF. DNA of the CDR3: TGTGCCAGCAGCTTTTCCGGGACAGGGGACACTGAAGCTTTCTTT. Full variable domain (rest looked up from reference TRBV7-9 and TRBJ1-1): DTGVSQNPRHKITKRGQNVTFRCDPISEHNRLYWYRQTLGQGPEFLTYFQNEAQLEKSRLLSDRFSAERPKGSFSTLEIQRTEQGDSAMYLCASSFSGTGDTEAFFGQGTRLTVV.

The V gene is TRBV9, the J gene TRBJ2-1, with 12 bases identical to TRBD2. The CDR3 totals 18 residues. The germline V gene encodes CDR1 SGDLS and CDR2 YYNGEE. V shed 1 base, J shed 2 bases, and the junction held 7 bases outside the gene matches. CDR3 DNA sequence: TGTGCCAGCAGCGTATCTAGCGGGAGGGCCACAGCCTACAATGAGCAGTTCTTC. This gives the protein CASSVSSGRATAYNEQFF.

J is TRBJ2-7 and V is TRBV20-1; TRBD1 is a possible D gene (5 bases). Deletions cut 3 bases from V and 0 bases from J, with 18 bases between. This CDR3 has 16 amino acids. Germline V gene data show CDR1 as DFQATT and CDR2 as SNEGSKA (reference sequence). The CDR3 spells CSASRQISLNSYEQYF. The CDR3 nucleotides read TGCAGTGCTAGTCGACAGATTTCTCTTAACTCCTACGAGCAGTACTTC.

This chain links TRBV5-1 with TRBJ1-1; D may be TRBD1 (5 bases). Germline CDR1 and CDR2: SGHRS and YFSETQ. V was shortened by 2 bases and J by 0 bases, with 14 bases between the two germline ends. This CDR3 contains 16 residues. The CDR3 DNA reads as TGCGCCAGCAGCTTACCTCAGACAGCGATGAACACTGAAGCTTTCTTT. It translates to CASSLPQTAMNTEAFF.

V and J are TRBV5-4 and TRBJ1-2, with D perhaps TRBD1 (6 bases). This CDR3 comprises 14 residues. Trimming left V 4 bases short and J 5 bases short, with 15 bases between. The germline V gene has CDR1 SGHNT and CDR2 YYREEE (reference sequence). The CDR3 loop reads CASSVRQATYGYTF. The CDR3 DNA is TGTGCCAGCAGCGTAAGACAGGCGACGTATGGCTACACCTTC.

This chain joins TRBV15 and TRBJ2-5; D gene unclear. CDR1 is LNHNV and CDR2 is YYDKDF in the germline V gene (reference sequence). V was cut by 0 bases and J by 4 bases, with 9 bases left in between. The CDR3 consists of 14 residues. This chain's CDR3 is CATSRDVPGETQYF. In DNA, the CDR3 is TGTGCCACCAGCAGAGATGTTCCGGGAGAGACCCAGTACTTC.

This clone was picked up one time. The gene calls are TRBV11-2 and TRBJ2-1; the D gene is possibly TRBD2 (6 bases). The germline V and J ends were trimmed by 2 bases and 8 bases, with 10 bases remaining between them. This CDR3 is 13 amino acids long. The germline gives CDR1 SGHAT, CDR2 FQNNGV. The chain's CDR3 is CASSLWGVHEQFF. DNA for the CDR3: TGTGCCAGCAGCTTATGGGGGGTCCATGAGCAGTTCTTC.

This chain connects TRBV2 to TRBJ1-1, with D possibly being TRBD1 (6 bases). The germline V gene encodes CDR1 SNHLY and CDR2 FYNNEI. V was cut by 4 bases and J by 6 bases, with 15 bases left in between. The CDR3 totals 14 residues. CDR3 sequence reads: CASSGQVGLAEAFF. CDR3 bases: TGTGCCAGCAGTGGACAGGTGGGGTTGGCTGAAGCTTTCTTT. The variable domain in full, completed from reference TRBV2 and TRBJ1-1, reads EPEVTQTPSHQVTQMGQEVILRCVPISNHLYFYWYRQILGQKVEFLVSFYNNEISEKSEIFDDQFSVERPDGSNFTLKIRSTKLEDSAMYFCASSGQVGLAEAFFGQGTRLTVV.

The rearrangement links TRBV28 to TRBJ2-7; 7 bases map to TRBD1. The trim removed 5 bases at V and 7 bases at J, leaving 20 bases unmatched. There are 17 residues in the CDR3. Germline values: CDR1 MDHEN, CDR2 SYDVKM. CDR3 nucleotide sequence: TGTGCCAGCAGTCCGGGACAGATAGATTTCTTACGTTCGGAGCAGTACTTC. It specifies CASSPGQIDFLRSEQYF.

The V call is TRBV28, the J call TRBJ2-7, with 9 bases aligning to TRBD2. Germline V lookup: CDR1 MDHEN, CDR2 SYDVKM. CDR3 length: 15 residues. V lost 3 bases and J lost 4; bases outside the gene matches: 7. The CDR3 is CASSLASGTHYEQYF. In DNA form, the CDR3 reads TGTGCCAGCAGTTTGGCTAGCGGGACTCATTACGAGCAGTACTTC.

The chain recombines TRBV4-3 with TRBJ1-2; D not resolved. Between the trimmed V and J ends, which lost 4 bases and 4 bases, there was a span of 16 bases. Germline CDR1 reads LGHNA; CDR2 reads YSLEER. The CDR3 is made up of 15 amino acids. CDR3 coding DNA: TGCGCCAGCAGCCGACTGGAGGACGCAATCTATGGCTACACCTTC. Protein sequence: CASSRLEDAIYGYTF.

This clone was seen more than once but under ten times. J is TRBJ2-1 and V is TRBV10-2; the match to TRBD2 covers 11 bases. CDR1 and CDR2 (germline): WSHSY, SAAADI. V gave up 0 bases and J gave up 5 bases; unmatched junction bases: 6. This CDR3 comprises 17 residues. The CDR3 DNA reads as TGCGCCAGCAGTGAGTCGGGTAGCGGGAGGGCCGACAATGAGCAGTTCTTC. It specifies CASSESGSGRADNEQFF.

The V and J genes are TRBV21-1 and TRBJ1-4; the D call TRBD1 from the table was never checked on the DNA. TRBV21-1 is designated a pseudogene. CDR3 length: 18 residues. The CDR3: CASSKGSGFGLINEKLFF. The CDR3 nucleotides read TGTGCCAGCAGCAAAGGGTCAGGATTTGGTTTGATCAATGAAAAACTGTTTTTT.

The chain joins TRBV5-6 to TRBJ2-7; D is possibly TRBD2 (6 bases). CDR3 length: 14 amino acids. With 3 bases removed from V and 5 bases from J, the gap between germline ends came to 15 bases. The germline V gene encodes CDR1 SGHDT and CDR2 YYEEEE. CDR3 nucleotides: TGTGCCAGCAGCTACGCGGGGAGCAGAAACGAGCAGTACTTC. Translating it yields CASSYAGSRNEQYF.

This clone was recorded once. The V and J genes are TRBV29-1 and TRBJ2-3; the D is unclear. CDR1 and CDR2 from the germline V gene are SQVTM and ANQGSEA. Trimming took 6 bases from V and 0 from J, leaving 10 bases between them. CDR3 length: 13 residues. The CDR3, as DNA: TGCAGCGTCGCAATCGGTAGCACAGATACGCAGTATTTT. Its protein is CSVAIGSTDTQYF.

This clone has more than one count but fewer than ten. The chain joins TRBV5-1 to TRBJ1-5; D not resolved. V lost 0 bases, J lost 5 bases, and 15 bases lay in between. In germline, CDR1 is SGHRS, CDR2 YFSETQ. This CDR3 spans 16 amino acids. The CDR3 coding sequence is TGCGCCAGCAGCTTGGGGGCTTTCGGGGTTGATCAGCCCCAGCATTTT. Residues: CASSLGAFGVDQPQHF.

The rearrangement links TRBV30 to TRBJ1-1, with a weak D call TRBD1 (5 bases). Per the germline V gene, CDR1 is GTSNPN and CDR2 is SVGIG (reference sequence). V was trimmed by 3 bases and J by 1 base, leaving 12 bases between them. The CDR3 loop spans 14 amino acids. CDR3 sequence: CAWRAGGQNTEAFF. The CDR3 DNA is TGTGCCTGGAGGGCGGGGGGTCAGAACACTGAAGCTTTCTTT.

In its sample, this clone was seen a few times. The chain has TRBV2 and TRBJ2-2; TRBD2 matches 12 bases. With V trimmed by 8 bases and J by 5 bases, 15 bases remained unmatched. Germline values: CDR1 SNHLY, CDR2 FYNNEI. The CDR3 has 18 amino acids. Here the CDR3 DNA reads TGTGCCAGCGATTCCCGAAGGGCTAGCGGGGGGGGGACCGGGGAGCTGTTTTTT. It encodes CASDSRRASGGGTGELFF.

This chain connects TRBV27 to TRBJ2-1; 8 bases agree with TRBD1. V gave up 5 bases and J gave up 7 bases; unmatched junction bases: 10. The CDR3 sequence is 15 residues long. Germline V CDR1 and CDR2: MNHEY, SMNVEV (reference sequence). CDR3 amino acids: CASSRGQGLRNEQFF. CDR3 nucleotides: TGTGCCAGCAGTAGAGGACAGGGTCTTCGTAATGAGCAGTTCTTC.

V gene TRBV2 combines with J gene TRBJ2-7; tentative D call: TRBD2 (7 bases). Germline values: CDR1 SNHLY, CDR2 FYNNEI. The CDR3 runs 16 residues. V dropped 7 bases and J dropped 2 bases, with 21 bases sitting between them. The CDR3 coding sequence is TGTGCCAGCAAAGGGGGGGTCATCCCTGGGGCCTACGAGCAGTACTTC. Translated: CASKGGVIPGAYEQYF.

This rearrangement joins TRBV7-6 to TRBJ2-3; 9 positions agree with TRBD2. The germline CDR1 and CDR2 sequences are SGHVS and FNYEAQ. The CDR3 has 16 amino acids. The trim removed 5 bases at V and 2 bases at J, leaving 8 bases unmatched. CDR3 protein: CASSLRTSVFTDTQYF. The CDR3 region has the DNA TGTGCCAGCAGCCTACGGACTAGCGTCTTCACAGATACGCAGTATTTT.

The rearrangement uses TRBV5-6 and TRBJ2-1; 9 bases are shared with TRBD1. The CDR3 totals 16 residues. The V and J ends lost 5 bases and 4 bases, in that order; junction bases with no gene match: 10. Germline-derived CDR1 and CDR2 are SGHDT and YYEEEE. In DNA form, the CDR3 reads TGTGCCAGCAGTTCTTTTCCCGGGACAGGGTACAATGAGCAGTTCTTC. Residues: CASSSFPGTGYNEQFF.

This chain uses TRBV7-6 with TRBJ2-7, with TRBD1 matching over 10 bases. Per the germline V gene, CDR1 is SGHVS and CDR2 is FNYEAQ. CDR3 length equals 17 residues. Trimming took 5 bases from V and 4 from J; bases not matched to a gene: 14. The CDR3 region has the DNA TGTGCCAGCAGCCTTAATCCCCCTCGGACAGGGGGATACGAGCAGTACTTC. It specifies CASSLNPPRTGGYEQYF.

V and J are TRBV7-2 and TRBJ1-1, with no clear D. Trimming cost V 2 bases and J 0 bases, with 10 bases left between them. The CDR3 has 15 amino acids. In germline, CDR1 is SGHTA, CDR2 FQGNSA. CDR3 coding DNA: TGTGCCAGCAGCTTATACCAGACTGTGAACACTGAAGCTTTCTTT. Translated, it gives CASSLYQTVNTEAFF. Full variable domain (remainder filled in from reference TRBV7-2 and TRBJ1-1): GAGVSQSPSNKVTEKGKDVELRCDPISGHTALYWYRQSLGQGLEFLIYFQGNSAPDKSGLPSDRFSAERTGGSVSTLTIQRTQQEDSAVYLCASSLYQTVNTEAFFGQGTRLTVV.